This T cell receptor (beta chain) emerged from a study of PD-1 blockade in classical Hodgkin lymphoma. With respect to this clone: Its antigen is as yet unknown.

Following autologous stem cell transplantation, relapse occurred in every patient, and exposure to brentuximab vedotin varied. Reported best responses ranged across complete response, partial response or progressive disease. Notes on the study in general: Complete responders possessed baseline diversity comparable to newly diagnosed patients. Diversity in CD4+ TCRs, unlike that measured in CD8+ TCRs, had risen significantly by C4D1. No one has yet defined what causes the repertoire differences, which may be disease activity or prior therapy.

The CDR3 length is 13 residues. CDR1 and CDR2 from the germline V gene are MDHEN and SYDVKM. The V end lost 4 bases, the J end lost 8 bases, and 14 bases lay between the germline ends. The data were produced by immunoSEQ multiplex PCR, yet TCRdb's version contains in-frame clones alone and is incomplete. Among 20,000 to 25,000 clones listed, about three quarters were seen once. The specimen comprised peripheral blood mononuclear cells (PBMCs), sampled before the second cycle of nivolumab. The chain is built from TRBV28 and TRBJ1-1, with unresolved D. The origin of this receptor is a human donor with classical Hodgkin lymphoma. CDR3 residues: CASSSPGEIEAFF. CDR3 coding DNA: TGTGCCAGCAGTTCACCCGGTGAGATCGAAGCTTTCTTT.